One sample yielded the 14 T cell receptor beta chains listed below, sequenced in a study of ipilimumab plus nivolumab after autologous stem cell transplantation. Some clones are missing from TCRdb's copy, which holds only in-frame ones; the method was immunoSEQ multiplex PCR. Found here are fewer than 10,000 clones, around two thirds of them singletons; the top ten hold around 17%. Specimen: PBMCs, collected in a trial of ipilimumab plus nivolumab as post-transplant consolidation. The receptor source for this set is a female donor with multiple myeloma.

The V call is TRBV7-8, the J call TRBJ2-7; no clear D gene. Trimming took off 3 bases at V and 6 bases at J, with 9 bases between the two ends. Germline CDR1 is SGHVS and CDR2 is FQNEAQ. The CDR3 is 12 residues long. The CDR3 DNA reads as TGTGCCAGCAGCTTCGGGTCTCCCGAGCAGTACTTC. Translated: CASSFGSPEQYF.

Only a few counts were recorded for this clone. The rearrangement joins TRBV6-5 to TRBJ1-2, with TRBD1 identical over 9 bases. Per the germline V gene, CDR1 is MNHEY and CDR2 is SVGAGI. The ends lost 7 bases at V and 4 bases at J; junction bases unmatched: 7. The CDR3 length is 14 residues. In DNA, the CDR3 is TGTGCCAGCACCCCCTGGACAGGGGCCTATGGCTACACCTTC. As protein: CASTPWTGAYGYTF.

A word on this clone: The same CDR3 arises from other DNA sequences in this sample as well. This rearrangement joins TRBV27 to TRBJ2-7; D call uncertain. Germline assignment: CDR1 MNHEY and CDR2 SMNVEV (reference sequence). CDR3 size: 12 residues. With 2 bases removed from V and 6 bases from J, the gap between germline ends came to 8 bases. The CDR3 is CASSLPSGEQYF. The CDR3 DNA reads TGTGCCAGCAGTTTACCCTCCGGCGAGCAGTACTTC.

V gene TRBV7-8 combines with J gene TRBJ1-4, with D uncertain. Germline lookup yields CDR1 SGHVS and CDR2 FQNEAQ. Trimming stripped 0 bases from V and 8 bases from J, with 13 bases between. The CDR3 runs 15 residues. The CDR3 DNA reads TGTGCCAGCAGCTTAGCAGGGATGGGTGAAGAAAAACTGTTTTTT. This sequence encodes CASSLAGMGEEKLFF.

The chain recombines TRBV2 with TRBJ2-5; D is possibly TRBD1 or TRBD2 (5 bases each). This CDR3 comprises 12 residues. The V gene lost 5 bases and the J gene lost 8 bases, with 12 bases spanning the gap. Germline V gene lookup returns CDR1 SNHLY and CDR2 FYNNEI. The CDR3 nucleotides read TGTGCCAGCAGTCTGAACTGGGACACCCAGTACTTC. This codes for CASSLNWDTQYF. The full variable domain, its missing parts supplied by reference TRBV2 and TRBJ2-5, is EPEVTQTPSHQVTQMGQEVILRCVPISNHLYFYWYRQILGQKVEFLVSFYNNEISEKSEIFDDQFSVERPDGSNFTLKIRSTKLEDSAMYFCASSLNWDTQYFGPGTRLLVL.

This clone turned up a few times. The chain recombines TRBV19 with TRBJ1-1; TRBD1 matches 7 bases. J lost 3 bases, V lost 7 bases, and 11 bases had no gene match. Germline CDR1 and CDR2: LNHDA and SQIVND (reference sequence). The CDR3 contains 15 residues. CDR3: CASKINFDRDTEAFF. Here the CDR3 DNA reads TGTGCCAGTAAGATTAACTTTGACAGGGACACTGAAGCTTTCTTT.

Remarks on this clone: Sequence at one end of the junction differs from germline and may be a read error. This chain connects TRBV5-3 to TRBJ1-2; 7 positions agree with TRBD1. TRBV5-3 is an ORF, and what it does is uncertain. The CDR3 is 15 amino acids. In nucleotides, the CDR3 is TGTGCCAGCAGCTGGGCCGGGACAGCTAACTATGGCTACACCTTC. It translates to CASSWAGTANYGYTF.

This rearrangement joins TRBV13 to TRBJ2-1; a possible D gene is TRBD1 (5 bases). V was shortened by 5 bases and J by 6 bases, with 8 bases between the two germline ends. CDR3 length equals 12 residues. Germline lookup yields CDR1 PRHDT and CDR2 FYEKMQ (reference sequence). The CDR3 region has the DNA TGTGCCAGCAGCGTGGGGCCCAATGAGCAGTTCTTC. Protein: CASSVGPNEQFF.

The rearrangement links TRBV6-5 to TRBJ2-1; 10 nucleotides agree with TRBD2. V dropped 7 bases and J dropped 2; count of bases not matched to a gene: 5. The CDR3 spans 15 residues. Germline V gene data show CDR1 as MNHEY and CDR2 as SVGAGI. The CDR3: CASTGTSGAYNEQFF. The CDR3 DNA sequence: TGTGCCAGCACAGGTACTAGCGGGGCCTACAATGAGCAGTTCTTC.

Relative to its sample, this clone is medium-sized (0.01 to 0.1%). This sequence joins TRBV4-1 and TRBJ2-7; D is ambiguous. The CDR3 spans 13 residues. The V gene lost 4 bases and the J gene lost 3 bases, with 10 bases spanning the gap. CDR1 and CDR2 (germline): MGHRA, YSYEKL. CDR3 amino acids: CASSPGPDYEQYF. CDR3 in DNA: TGCGCCAGCAGCCCTGGACCCGACTACGAGCAGTACTTC.

This clone came up once. The chain is built from TRBV7-9 and TRBJ2-1; 10 bases map to TRBD2. This CDR3 has 17 residues. With V trimmed by 0 bases and J by 7 bases, 9 bases remained unmatched. Per the germline V gene, CDR1 is SEHNR and CDR2 is FQNEAQ (reference sequence). The CDR3 nucleotides are TGTGCCAGCAGCTTAGCCTCGGCTAGCGGGAGTGGGAATGAGCAGTTCTTC. Its protein product is CASSLASASGSGNEQFF.

The rearrangement links TRBV7-3 to TRBJ1-5; TRBD1 might be the D (5 bases). Per the germline V gene, CDR1 is SGHTA and CDR2 is FQGTGA. Trimming shortened V by 4 bases and J by 5 bases, and 9 bases separated the two germline ends. The CDR3 consists of 13 residues. The CDR3 DNA reads TGTGCCAGCAGCTCCCAGACAGATCAGCCCCAGCATTTT. This sequence encodes CASSSQTDQPQHF.

The chain couples TRBV6-1 to TRBJ2-3, with 9 bases that match TRBD1. The CDR3 spans 15 residues. Trimming at V came to 3 bases and at J to 1 base, leaving 2 bases not matched to a gene. CDR1 and CDR2 (germline): MNHNS, SASEGT. The CDR3 sequence: CASSDGDRGTDTQYF. The DNA for the CDR3 is TGTGCCAGCAGTGACGGGGACAGGGGCACAGATACGCAGTATTTT.

This chain links TRBV18 with TRBJ2-5; weak D call: TRBD1 (5 bases). CDR3 size: 15 residues. With 3 bases removed from V and 2 bases from J, the gap between germline ends came to 13 bases. The germline gives CDR1 KGHSH, CDR2 LQKENI. The CDR3 bases are TGTGCCAGCTCACCCACAGAAAAGGGGCAAGAGACCCAGTACTTC. It encodes CASSPTEKGQETQYF.